This TCR beta chain was recorded in a study of T cells in Graves' hyperthyroidism and ophthalmopathy. Diagnosing involved the use of clinical symptoms, serum thyroxine and TRAb, thyroid ultrasound and orbital computed tomography. The TCR beta CDR3 regions underwent amplification using RNA transcripts as the source. Researchers ran a first-round RT-PCR on the TCR CDR3 using the HTBI primer set. TCRdb reprocessed the multiplex PCR reads via MiXCR and lists one record per CDR3 protein. The sample has over 450,000 distinct CDR3 sequences, around an eighth seen once. Germline-derived CDR1 and CDR2 are GTSNPN and SVGIG (reference sequence). Trimming cost V 1 base and J 5 bases, with 11 bases left between them. The CDR3 totals 13 residues.

This TCR came from a woman between 18 and 29 years old with Graves' hyperthyroidism. The chain is built from TRBV30 and TRBJ1-1; D is uncertain. Sequenced: blood. The DNA for the CDR3 is TGTGCCTGGAGTGACCGGGAGTGGACTGAAGCTTTCTTT. This sequence encodes CAWSDREWTEAFF.